Below are 21 T cell receptor beta chains sequenced from a single sample in a study of T cell responses to AZD1222 COVID-19 vaccine. Clones were read by immunoSEQ multiplex PCR, and TCRdb kept only the in-frame ones, dropping some. The sample records about 110,000 clones, 65% to 85% being singletons. Here the sequenced sample was peripheral blood, taken on day 0 of AZD1222 vaccination. The source of these receptors is an adult in good health.

The J gene is TRBJ2-7, the V gene TRBV20-1, with a weak D call TRBD1 (6 bases). The germline V gene encodes CDR1 DFQATT and CDR2 SNEGSKA (reference sequence). The CDR3 is 12 amino acids. V lost 3 bases and J 4 bases, leaving 10 bases between the germline ends. The CDR3, as DNA: TGCAGTGCTAGTGGGGGACATTACGAGCAGTACTTC. Translation gives CSASGGHYEQYF.

The rearrangement uses TRBV19 and TRBJ2-7; D is uncertain. Germline-derived CDR1 and CDR2 are LNHDA and SQIVND (reference sequence). The CDR3 consists of 13 residues. V was cut by 3 bases and J by 0 bases, with 6 bases left in between. Here the CDR3 reads CASSIMHSYEQYF. The DNA of the CDR3 is TGTGCCAGTAGTATTATGCACTCCTACGAGCAGTACTTC.

The gene calls are TRBV2 and TRBJ2-3; possible D gene TRBD2, 6 bases. Trimming took 4 bases from V and 8 from J, leaving 13 bases between them. Germline lookup yields CDR1 SNHLY and CDR2 FYNNEI. The CDR3 sequence is 13 residues long. CDR3 in amino acids: CASSGGVFGTQYF. CDR3 bases: TGTGCCAGCAGTGGGGGGGTATTCGGTACGCAGTATTTT.

The chain uses TRBV3-1 (or the pseudogene TRBV3-2) and TRBJ1-2; D unclear. The germline CDR1 and CDR2 sequences are LGHDT and YNNKEL (reference sequence). Trimming pared 0 bases from V and 0 bases from J, leaving 11 bases between. There are 16 residues in the CDR3. The CDR3 is CASSQENAGTNYGYTF. The CDR3 DNA is TGTGCCAGCAGCCAAGAAAACGCGGGAACTAACTATGGCTACACCTTC.

The chain couples TRBV5-1 to TRBJ1-1; D is ambiguous. This CDR3 is 14 amino acids long. V was shortened by 0 bases and J by 1 base, with 7 bases between the two germline ends. Germline-derived CDR1 and CDR2 are SGHRS and YFSETQ. The chain's CDR3 is CASSLGSANTEAFF. The CDR3 DNA sequence: TGCGCCAGCAGCTTGGGATCCGCGAACACTGAAGCTTTCTTT.

This sequence joins TRBV15 and TRBJ1-1, with 8 positions matching TRBD1. Losses at the gene ends were 0 bases for V and 6 bases for J; bases not matched to a gene: 12. The CDR3 sequence is 17 residues long. From germline, CDR1 is LNHNV and CDR2 YYDKDF (reference sequence). The CDR3 sequence: CATSRDWVARGQPEAFF. DNA for the CDR3: TGTGCCACCAGCAGAGATTGGGTGGCCAGGGGGCAACCTGAAGCTTTCTTT.

The genes are TRBV6-2 or TRBV6-3 and TRBJ2-1; the match to TRBD2 covers 12 bases. The V gene end was trimmed by 7 bases and the J gene end by 0 bases; junction bases not matched to a gene: 7. The CDR3 loop spans 17 amino acids. CDR1 MNHEY and CDR2 SVGEGT come from the germline V gene. The CDR3 sequence is CASTPGLAGLSYNEQFF. CDR3 coding DNA: TGTGCCAGCACCCCGGGACTAGCGGGCCTCTCCTACAATGAGCAGTTCTTC.

The chain joins TRBV4-1 to TRBJ1-2, with D possibly TRBD1 on 6 matching bases. This CDR3 contains 15 residues. Trimming stripped 0 bases from V and 4 bases from J, with 12 bases between. CDR1 and CDR2 (germline): MGHRA, YSYEKL. The chain's CDR3 is CASSQEGGLFYGYTF. CDR3 nucleotide sequence: TGCGCCAGCAGCCAAGAAGGGGGTTTGTTCTATGGCTACACCTTC.

This chain links TRBV7-2 with TRBJ1-5; possibly TRBD1 for D (5 bases). Germline loops: CDR1 SGHTA, CDR2 FQGNSA. The CDR3 has 15 amino acids. Trimming pared 0 bases from V and 2 bases from J, leaving 8 bases between. The DNA for the CDR3 is TGTGCCAGCAGCTTAGCGGTAGGGGGCAATCAGCCCCAGCATTTT. Protein product: CASSLAVGGNQPQHF.

This chain connects TRBV9 to TRBJ2-5, with TRBD2 matching 9 bases. With 4 bases clipped from V and 5 bases from J, the junction kept 9 bases outside the gene matches. CDR3 length: 15 amino acids. Germline V gene lookup returns CDR1 SGDLS and CDR2 YYNGEE. The CDR3 DNA sequence: TGTGCCAGCAGCCCAAGGGGACTAGCTATTGAGACCCAGTACTTC. This gives the protein CASSPRGLAIETQYF.

The V and J genes are TRBV19 and TRBJ1-1; D uncertain. CDR1 is LNHDA, CDR2 SQIVND, per germline (reference sequence). The CDR3 consists of 16 residues. Trimming took off 4 bases at V and 0 bases at J, with 15 bases between the two ends. The CDR3 sequence: CASSTPDGNMNTEAFF. Written as DNA, the CDR3 is TGTGCCAGTAGTACCCCGGACGGAAACATGAACACTGAAGCTTTCTTT.

The chain carries TRBV5-1 and TRBJ1-1; D perhaps matches TRBD1 (6 bases). V lost 1 base and J lost 0, with 13 bases in between. The CDR3 runs to 16 residues. Per germline, CDR1 SGHRS and CDR2 YFSETQ. CDR3 DNA sequence: TGCGCCAGCAGCTTGAGCCAGGGGTTAATGAACACTGAAGCTTTCTTT. Amino acids: CASSLSQGLMNTEAFF. The entire variable domain, with the rest obtained from reference TRBV5-1 and TRBJ1-1, is as follows: KAGVTQTPRYLIKTRGQQVTLSCSPISGHRSVSWYQQTPGQGLQFLFEYFSETQRNKGNFPGRFSGRQFSNSRSEMNVSTLELGDSALYLCASSLSQGLMNTEAFFGQGTRLTVV.

This clone has only one observation. The rearrangement links TRBV4-1 to TRBJ1-2, with 7 bases fitting TRBD1. Germline V lookup: CDR1 MGHRA, CDR2 YSYEKL. This CDR3 contains 16 residues. Losses at the gene ends were 0 bases for V and 1 base for J; bases not matched to a gene: 5. The CDR3 DNA follows: TGCGCCAGCAGCCAAGATCGAAGGGGGCGTAACTATGGCTACACCTTC. Translation: CASSQDRRGRNYGYTF.

The rearrangement links TRBV6-5 to TRBJ1-5; D gene unclear. The CDR3 runs to 15 residues. The germline V gene has CDR1 MNHEY and CDR2 SVGAGI. Trimming left V 6 bases short and J 5 bases short, with 17 bases between. The CDR3 loop reads CASRSGRRPDQPQHF. For the CDR3, the DNA is TGTGCCAGCAGGTCCGGGCGCCGACCCGATCAGCCCCAGCATTTT.

V and J are TRBV6-1 and TRBJ2-1; the D is unclear. Trimming took off 2 bases at V and 4 bases at J, with 9 bases between the two ends. Germline CDR1 is MNHNS and CDR2 is SASEGT. The length of the CDR3 is 14 residues. CDR3 DNA: TGTGCCAGCAGTGAAATTCGGAATTACAATGAGCAGTTCTTC. Translating gives CASSEIRNYNEQFF.

CDR3 protein: CASTQGTNIQYF. DNA for the CDR3: TGTGCCAGCACACAGGGGACGAACATTCAGTACTTC. This chain links TRBV6-5 with TRBJ2-4, with 7 nucleotides matching TRBD1. The CDR3 runs to 12 residues. The germline CDR1 and CDR2 sequences are MNHEY and SVGAGI. V shed 7 bases, J shed 7 bases, and the junction held 4 bases outside the gene matches.

The rearrangement links TRBV6-5 to TRBJ2-7, with no clear D. Trimming pared 7 bases from V and 0 bases from J, leaving 7 bases between. The germline V gene encodes CDR1 MNHEY and CDR2 SVGAGI. The CDR3 is made up of 12 amino acids. CDR3 DNA: TGTGCCAGCAAGTTGGACTCCTACGAGCAGTACTTC. It specifies CASKLDSYEQYF.

This chain's CDR3 is CASSIQGGTEAFF. The CDR3 DNA reads as TGTGCCAGTAGTATTCAGGGCGGCACTGAAGCTTTCTTT. The chain couples TRBV19 to TRBJ1-1, with a tentative D call TRBD1 (5 bases). The CDR3 runs to 13 residues. Trimming left V 3 bases short and J 4 bases short, with 9 bases between. CDR1 and CDR2 from the germline V gene are LNHDA and SQIVND (reference sequence).

This clone was counted a few times. The J gene is TRBJ2-3, the V gene TRBV5-6, with 14 bases matching TRBD2. J gave up 4 bases and V 4 bases, and 8 bases lay outside the gene matches. CDR3 length equals 17 residues. Germline V lookup: CDR1 SGHDT, CDR2 YYEEEE. The CDR3 region is CASSLFGTSGSPDTQYF. The CDR3, as DNA: TGTGCCAGCAGCCTCTTTGGGACTAGCGGGAGCCCAGATACGCAGTATTTT.

The rearrangement uses TRBV19 and TRBJ1-2; no reliable D call. Trimming shortened V by 5 bases and J by 1 base, and 11 bases separated the two germline ends. The CDR3 length is 14 residues. Germline values: CDR1 LNHDA, CDR2 SQIVND (reference sequence). This CDR3 is CASSPEGRNYGYTF. Written as DNA, the CDR3 is TGTGCCAGTAGTCCGGAAGGGCGTAACTATGGCTACACCTTC.

V usage is TRBV5-6 and J usage is TRBJ2-7, with 10 bases lining up with TRBD2. The CDR3 runs 16 residues. CDR1 and CDR2 (germline): SGHDT, YYEEEE. The V segment lost 2 bases and the J segment 1 base; nucleotides outside the gene matches: 6. The CDR3 DNA reads as TGTGCCAGCAGCTTTCAGCGGGAGGGCCGGTCCTACGAGCAGTACTTC. Translating it yields CASSFQREGRSYEQYF.